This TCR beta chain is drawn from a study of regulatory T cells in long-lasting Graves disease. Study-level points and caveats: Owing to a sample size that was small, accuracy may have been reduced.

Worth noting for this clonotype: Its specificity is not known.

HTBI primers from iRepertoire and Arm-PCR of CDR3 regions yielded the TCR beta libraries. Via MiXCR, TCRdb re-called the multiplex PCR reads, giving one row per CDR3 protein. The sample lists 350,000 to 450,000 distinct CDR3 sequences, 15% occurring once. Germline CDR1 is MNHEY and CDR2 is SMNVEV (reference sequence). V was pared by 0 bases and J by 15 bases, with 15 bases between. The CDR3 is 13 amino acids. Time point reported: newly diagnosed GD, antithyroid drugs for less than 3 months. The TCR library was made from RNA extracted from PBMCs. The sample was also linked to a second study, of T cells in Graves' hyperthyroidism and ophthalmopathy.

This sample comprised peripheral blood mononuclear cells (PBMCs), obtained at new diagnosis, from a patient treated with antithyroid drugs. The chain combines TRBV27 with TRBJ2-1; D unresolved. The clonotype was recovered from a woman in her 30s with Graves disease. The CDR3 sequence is CASSLSMLARSFF. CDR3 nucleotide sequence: TGTGCCAGCAGTTTATCGATGCTGGCCCGGTCGTTCTTC.